This T cell receptor beta chain was profiled in a study of glioma-infiltrating T cells after dendritic cell vaccination. Looking at the study overall: At biweekly intervals, patients got three intradermal dendritic cell vaccine injections.

Primers: 60 V beta forward and 13 J beta reverse. TCRdb's copy holds only in-frame clones and misses some; the assay was immunoSEQ multiplex PCR. The sample holds under 100,000 clones; around 90% are singletons and the top ten take 3.2%. Germline V gene sequence: CDR1 SGHAT, CDR2 FQNNGV. Trimming took 0 bases from V and 6 from J, leaving 15 bases between them. CDR3 size: 15 residues. The sequences come from blood, collected before dendritic cell vaccination. This receptor was identified in a human donor with glioblastoma. The chain employs TRBV11-2 and TRBJ2-7; D remains ambiguous. CDR3 protein: CASSLDARSPGEQYF. The CDR3 DNA reads TGTGCCAGCAGCTTAGACGCCCGGAGCCCGGGCGAGCAGTACTTC.